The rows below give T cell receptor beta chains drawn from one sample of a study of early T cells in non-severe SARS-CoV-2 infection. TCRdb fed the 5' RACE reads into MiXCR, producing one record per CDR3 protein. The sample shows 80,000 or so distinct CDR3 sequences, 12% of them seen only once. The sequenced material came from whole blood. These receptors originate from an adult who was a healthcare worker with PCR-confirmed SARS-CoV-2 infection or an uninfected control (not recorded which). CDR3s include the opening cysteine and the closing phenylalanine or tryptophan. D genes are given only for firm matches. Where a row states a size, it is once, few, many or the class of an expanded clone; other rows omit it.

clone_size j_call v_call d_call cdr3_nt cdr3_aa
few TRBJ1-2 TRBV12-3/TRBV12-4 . TGTGCCAGCAGTTTAGTGGGACATCTTTCGGGCTATGGCTACACCTTC CASSLVGHLSGYGYTF
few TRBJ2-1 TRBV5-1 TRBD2 TGCGCCAGCAGCCTTATAACTCTAGCGGACAATGAGCAGTTCTTC CASSLITLADNEQFF
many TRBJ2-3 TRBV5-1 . TGCGCCAGCAGCTTGGGGGCCTTGAGGGATACGCAGTATTTT CASSLGALRDTQYF
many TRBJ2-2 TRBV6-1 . TGTGCCAGCGGAGCAGGGGTAACCGGGGAGCTGTTTTTT CASGAGVTGELFF
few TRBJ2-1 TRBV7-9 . TGTGCCAGCAGCCACAGCGGTGGGTGGGGGATCTACAATGAGCAGTTCTTC CASSHSGGWGIYNEQFF
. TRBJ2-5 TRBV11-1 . TGTGCCAGCAGCCCCGGCCCCCAAGAGACCCAGTACTTC CASSPGPQETQYF
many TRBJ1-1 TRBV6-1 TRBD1 TGTGCCAGCAGTCTAGCAGGGGGAAGGACTGAAGCTTTCTTT CASSLAGGRTEAFF
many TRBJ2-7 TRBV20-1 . TGCAGTGCTAGAGATGGCAGGGTGGCAGGGAAAACCTACGAGCAGTACTTC CSARDGRVAGKTYEQYF
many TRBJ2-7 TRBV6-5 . TGTGCCAGCAGTTGGGACGGCACCTACGAGCAGTACTTC CASSWDGTYEQYF
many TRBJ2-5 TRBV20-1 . TGCAGTGGACTAGGAGAGACCCAGTACTTC CSGLGETQYF
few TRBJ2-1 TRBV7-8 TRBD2 TGTGCCAGCAGCGGATTCAGCGGGAGGGGCTCCTACAATGAGCAGTTCTTC CASSGFSGRGSYNEQFF
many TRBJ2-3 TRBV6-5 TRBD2 TGTGCCAGCAGTTACTCGAGGGTAGCGGGACGGCCAGATACGCAGTATTTT CASSYSRVAGRPDTQYF
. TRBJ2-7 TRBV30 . TGTGCCTGGAGTCCGAATGGCGAGCAGTACTTC CAWSPNGEQYF
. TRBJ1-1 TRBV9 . TGTGCCAGCAGCGTAGATCTTAGGGCGAACACTGAAGCTTTCTTT CASSVDLRANTEAFF
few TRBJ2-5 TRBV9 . TGTGCCAGCAGCGTAGGAGTAGCGGCCTACCAAGAGACCCAGTACTTC CASSVGVAAYQETQYF
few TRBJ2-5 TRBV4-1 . TGCGCCAGCAGCCAAACGGAGAGCGAGACCCAGTACTTC CASSQTESETQYF
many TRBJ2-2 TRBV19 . TGTGCCAGTAGTATAGCAAGGGGCACCGGGGAGCTGTTTTTT CASSIARGTGELFF
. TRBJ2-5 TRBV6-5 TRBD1 TGTGCCAGCAGTGTAGGACAGGCTCAAGGGACCCAGTACTTC CASSVGQAQGTQYF
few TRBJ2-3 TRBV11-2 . TGTGCCAGCAGCTTTTTGGCGGCCTCCACAGATACGCAGTATTTT CASSFLAASTDTQYF
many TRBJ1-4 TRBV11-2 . TGTGCCAGCAGCTTCTCGGGGGCGGGTGAAAAACTGTTTTTT CASSFSGAGEKLFF
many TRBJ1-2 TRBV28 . TGTGCCAGCAGTTTATATGGGGGGCGTCACTATGGCTACACCTTC CASSLYGGRHYGYTF
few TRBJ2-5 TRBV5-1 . TGCGCCAGCACCAATCCCGGGACGGCGGAGACCCAGTACTTC CASTNPGTAETQYF
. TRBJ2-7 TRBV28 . TGTGCCAGCACTGGGAACGGGGGCCGCTACGAGCAGTACTTC CASTGNGGRYEQYF
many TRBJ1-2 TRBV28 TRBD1 TGTGCCAGCATGGGACAGGGGGCAGTGGGCTACACCTTC CASMGQGAVGYTF